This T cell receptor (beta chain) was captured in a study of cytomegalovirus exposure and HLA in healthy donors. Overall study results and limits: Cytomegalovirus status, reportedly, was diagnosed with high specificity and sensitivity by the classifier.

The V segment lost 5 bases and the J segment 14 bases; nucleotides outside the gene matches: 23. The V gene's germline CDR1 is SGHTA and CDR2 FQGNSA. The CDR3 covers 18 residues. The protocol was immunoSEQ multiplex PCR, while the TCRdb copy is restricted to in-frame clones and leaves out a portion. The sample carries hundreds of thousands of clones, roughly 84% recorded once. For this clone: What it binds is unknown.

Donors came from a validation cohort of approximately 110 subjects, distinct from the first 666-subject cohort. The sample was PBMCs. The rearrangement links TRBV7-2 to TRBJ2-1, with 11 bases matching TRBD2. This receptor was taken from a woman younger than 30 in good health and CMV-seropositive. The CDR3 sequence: CASSPLPTLAGVRGGKFF. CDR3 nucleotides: TGTGCCAGCAGCCCCTTACCTACACTAGCGGGAGTCAGGGGCGGGAAGTTCTTC.